This entry concerns a single TCR beta chain. The record originates from a study of blood T cell repertoires in COVID-19. Study as a whole: Samples representing acute and convalescent COVID-19 were sourced from the United States, Italy and Spain. The analysed material was cDNA or gDNA that came from T cells, B-cell-depleted T cells, or PBMCs.

In the source study's methods: Reference gene primer amplification gave estimated nucleated cell counts. The repertoire was sequenced with immunoSEQ multiplex PCR; TCRdb's copy has only in-frame clones and lacks some. For V, J and clone size, that table is used; D and trimming come from the DNA. The profile shows 50,000 or so clones, about four fifths of them singletons. The CDR3 has 14 residues. From germline, CDR1 is LGHNA and CDR2 YNFKEQ. The V end lost 6 bases, the J end lost 0 bases, and 11 bases lay between the germline ends. The chain recombines TRBV4-2 with TRBJ1-1, with no clear D. This clonotype was sampled from a woman aged 60-75 years with acute or convalescent COVID-19. The sample comprised peripheral blood. In DNA form, the CDR3 reads TGTGCCAGCAGACCCGACACTCTGAACACTGAAGCTTTCTTT. Translated: CASRPDTLNTEAFF.